Listed below are T cell receptor beta chains from one sample, sequenced in a study of T cells of healthy individuals. TCRdb re-called the 5' RACE reads through MiXCR, storing one row per CDR3 protein. The sample shows around 83,000 distinct CDR3 sequences, 5% of them seen only once. The receptors here all came from a female donor in good health. The CDR3 runs from the conserved cysteine through the conserved F or W. The D gene is left open where the match is weak. Rows may omit the clone size; those that give it use once, few, many or a size class.

d_gene	abundance	v_gene	j_gene	CDR3aa	CDR3nt
TRBD1	few	TRBV5-4	TRBJ2-6	CASSPPGQGHSGANVLTF	TGTGCCAGCAGCCCGCCGGGACAGGGGCACTCTGGGGCCAACGTCCTGACTTTC
NA	many	TRBV12-3/TRBV12-4	TRBJ1-1	CASSQGYTEAFF	TGTGCCAGCAGTCAGGGTTATACTGAAGCTTTCTTT
NA	NA	TRBV11-1	TRBJ2-7	CASNLERRGGHEQYF	TGTGCCAGCAACTTAGAGAGAAGGGGCGGCCACGAGCAGTACTTC
NA	few	TRBV20-1	TRBJ1-2	CSARDQEDYGYTF	TGCAGTGCTAGAGATCAAGAGGACTATGGCTACACCTTC
TRBD1	NA	TRBV2	TRBJ1-1	CASSYGGTGAGSTEAFF	TGTGCCAGCAGCTACGGGGGGACAGGGGCCGGGAGCACTGAAGCTTTCTTT
TRBD2	many	TRBV4-1	TRBJ2-3	CASSQVLLAAPDTQYF	TGCGCCAGCAGCCAAGTCCTCCTAGCGGCCCCAGATACGCAGTATTTT
NA	many	TRBV2	TRBJ1-5	CASSEARRGEQPQHF	TGTGCCAGCAGTGAAGCGAGACGAGGGGAGCAGCCCCAGCATTTT
TRBD1	many	TRBV29-1	TRBJ2-1	CSVGFRQGLDNEQFF	TGCAGCGTTGGATTCAGACAGGGGTTGGACAATGAGCAGTTCTTC
NA	many	TRBV5-4	TRBJ2-7	CASSLAGRSYEQYF	TGTGCCAGCAGCTTGGCCGGACGGAGCTACGAGCAGTACTTC
TRBD2	many	TRBV20-1	TRBJ2-1	CSARPPRTSPLNEQFF	TGCAGTGCTCGTCCGCCGCGGACTAGCCCGCTGAATGAGCAGTTCTTC
NA	many	TRBV28	TRBJ2-7	CASRPNLRFPYEQYF	TGTGCCAGCAGACCCAACCTCAGGTTCCCCTACGAGCAGTACTTC
TRBD2	few	TRBV6-5	TRBJ2-3	CASSYSRPSGTVEDTQYF	TGTGCCAGCAGTTACTCGAGGCCTAGCGGGACTGTAGAAGATACGCAGTATTTT
NA	few	TRBV20-1	TRBJ2-1	CSARGWDHPYNEQFF	TGCAGTGCTAGAGGCTGGGACCACCCCTACAATGAGCAGTTCTTC
NA	many	TRBV7-8	TRBJ2-4	CASSRLRIPIAKNIQYF	TGTGCCAGCAGTCGCCTTCGGATACCCATAGCCAAAAACATTCAGTACTTC
NA	many	TRBV7-8	TRBJ2-4	CASSLEGTKNIQYF	TGTGCCAGCAGCTTAGAAGGGACTAAAAACATTCAGTACTTC
NA	many	TRBV12-3/TRBV12-4	TRBJ1-5	CASSGHPHQPQHF	TGTGCCAGCAGCGGACACCCTCATCAGCCCCAGCATTTT
NA	NA	TRBV5-1	TRBJ2-1	CASSWGTGDNEQFF	TGCGCCAGCAGCTGGGGGACTGGCGACAATGAGCAGTTCTTC
NA	many	TRBV18	TRBJ2-7	CASSLLGEAEQYF	TGTGCCAGCTCACTCCTAGGCGAGGCCGAGCAGTACTTC
NA	few	TRBV30	TRBJ1-4	CAWRTWGGPNEKLFF	TGTGCCTGGAGGACTTGGGGGGGACCTAATGAAAAACTGTTTTTT
NA	few	TRBV19	TRBJ1-3	CASSPWDSADTIYF	TGTGCCAGTAGTCCCTGGGACTCTGCGGACACCATATATTTT
TRBD2	many	TRBV20-1	TRBJ2-3	CSARDTSGNADTQYF	TGCAGTGCTAGAGACACTAGCGGGAACGCAGATACGCAGTATTTT
TRBD1	few	TRBV5-4	TRBJ2-7	CASSSRQGAAYEQYF	TGTGCCAGCAGCTCTCGACAGGGGGCCGCCTACGAGCAGTACTTC
NA	many	TRBV20-1	TRBJ2-3	CSARGYLRYTDTQYF	TGCAGTGCTAGGGGCTACTTAAGATACACAGATACGCAGTATTTT
TRBD2	many	TRBV7-2	TRBJ2-1	CASSSRTSDNEQFF	TGTGCCAGCAGCTCCCGGACTAGTGACAATGAGCAGTTCTTC
NA	NA	TRBV7-9	TRBJ2-5	CASSLAEVSPETQYF	TGTGCCAGCAGCTTAGCGGAAGTATCCCCAGAGACCCAGTACTTC
TRBD1	many	TRBV11-2	TRBJ1-1	CASSLARGGRGSTEAFF	TGTGCCAGCAGCTTAGCCCGAGGGGGCAGGGGGAGCACTGAAGCTTTCTTT
NA	NA	TRBV4-1	TRBJ1-3	CASSPRNGNTIYF	TGCGCCAGCAGCCCACGTAATGGAAACACCATATATTTT
NA	many	TRBV7-2	TRBJ1-1	CASSVTLNTEAFF	TGTGCCAGCAGCGTGACATTGAACACTGAAGCTTTCTTT
NA	few	TRBV7-9	TRBJ1-2	CASSLGDGRGYGYTF	TGTGCCAGCAGCTTAGGTGACGGGAGGGGCTATGGCTACACCTTC
NA	few	TRBV14	TRBJ1-1	CASRRAGLDTEAFF	TGTGCCAGCAGGCGAGCGGGGTTGGACACTGAAGCTTTCTTT
TRBD1	few	TRBV18	TRBJ2-5	CASSPVGGQGLGTQYF	TGTGCCAGCTCACCTGTCGGAGGACAGGGATTGGGGACCCAGTACTTC
TRBD1	NA	TRBV18	TRBJ1-4	CASSPRQGVREKLFF	TGTGCCAGCTCACCGAGACAGGGTGTGAGAGAAAAACTGTTTTTT
NA	many	TRBV4-3	TRBJ1-1	CASSQVAQAREAFF	TGCGCCAGCAGCCAAGTCGCTCAGGCTCGTGAAGCTTTCTTT
NA	many	TRBV25-1	TRBJ2-3	CASSDHPTDTQYF	TGTGCCAGCAGTGACCACCCCACAGATACGCAGTATTTT
TRBD1	NA	TRBV18	TRBJ2-7	CASSQLGGQGPSEQYF	TGTGCCAGCTCACAACTGGGGGGACAGGGACCCTCTGAGCAGTACTTC
NA	many	TRBV12-3/TRBV12-4	TRBJ1-2	CASSLELGGYTF	TGTGCCAGCAGTTTAGAACTTGGAGGCTACACCTTC
NA	many	TRBV13	TRBJ2-7	CASSAEGSYEQYF	TGTGCCAGCAGCGCAGAGGGGTCCTACGAGCAGTACTTC